What follows describes a single TCR beta chain. The entry originates in a study of blood T cell repertoires in COVID-19. Sequenced by immunoSEQ multiplex PCR; TCRdb stores in-frame clones only, minus some. The sample shows tens of thousands of clones, roughly four fifths of them seen only once. The clonotype comes from a woman aged 60-70 years with acute or convalescent COVID-19. Material: peripheral blood.

Here the CDR3 reads CASKSGVGEKLFF. The CDR3 DNA reads as TGTGCCAGCAAGTCGGGTGTGGGTGAAAAACTGTTTTTT. The genes are TRBV28 and TRBJ1-4; no definite D call. Trimming took off 7 bases at V and 7 bases at J, with 13 bases between the two ends. The CDR3 has 13 residues. Germline CDR1 and CDR2: MDHEN and SYDVKM. Using reference TRBV28 and TRBJ1-4 for the parts outside the CDR3, the full variable domain is DVKVTQSSRYLVKRTGEKVFLECVQDMDHENMFWYRQDPGLGLRLIYFSYDVKMKEKGDIPEGYSVSREKKERFSLILESASTNQTSMYLCASKSGVGEKLFFGSGTQLSVL.